This T cell receptor beta chain stems from a study of OX40 agonist ivuxolimab in advanced cancers. This table comes from immunoSEQ multiplex PCR, and its TCRdb copy is limited to in-frame clones, with some not included. The table includes under 55,000 clones, roughly 84% detected once. The CDR3 has 14 residues. CDR1 SEHNR and CDR2 FQNEAQ come from the germline V gene (reference sequence). V lost 3 bases, J lost 7 bases, and 15 bases lay in between. Points on this clone: The antigen is undetermined.

Study results and limitations: On average, a greater number of expanded clones characterised CD8+ T cells relative to CD4+. People who partly responded at 0.1-3.0 mg/kg had some of the least clonal expansion seen.

V and J are TRBV7-9 and TRBJ2-5; weak D call: TRBD2 (6 bases). The TCR comes from an adult with an advanced solid tumor such as melanoma, head and neck, liver or kidney cancer. The sequences come from CD4+ or CD8+ T cells sorted from blood, collected in a trial of the OX40 agonist ivuxolimab. For the CDR3, the DNA is TGTGCCAGCAGCTTGTACGTGGCAGCGGGGACCCAGTACTTC. This sequence encodes CASSLYVAAGTQYF.